This T cell receptor beta chain is drawn from a study of T cells expressing NK-cell markers. Looking at the study overall: According to the study, TCR beta repertoires originated from sorted CD3+CD56+NKG2C+, CD3+CD56+NKG2C- and CD3+CD56-NKG2C+ T cells. With respect to HCMV, seven of the eight sequenced donors were seropositive, and one was seronegative.

Study-wide results and limits: It was still unclear whether expanded NKG2C+ T cell clones were HCMV specific.

Worth noting for this clonotype: As yet, its antigen is unknown.

TCRdb re-called the 5' RACE reads and catalogs CDR3 proteins one per entry, DNA excluded. The sample table sets out about 550,000 distinct CDR3 sequences. The specimen was blood T cells: a sorted CD56 or NKG2C T cell subset, CD4+ or CD8+ T cells, or bulk PBMC T cells (not recorded which). The clonotype originates from a young man in good health.

The CDR3 reads CSASRIDRESTQYF. V and J are TRBV20-1 and TRBJ2-3; TCRdb's assignment of TRBD1 cannot be checked, as there is no DNA. CDR1 is DFQATT, CDR2 SNEGSKA, per germline (reference sequence). CDR3 length: 14 residues.